A single T cell receptor (beta chain) is shown here with its context. The antigen remains unidentified. CDR3 length: 14 residues. Germline CDR1 SGHRS, CDR2 YFSETQ. Trimming took 0 bases from V and 2 from J, leaving 8 bases between them. This sample was included in a study of cytomegalovirus exposure and HLA in healthy donors. This PCR relied on a set of 60 Vbeta primers and 13 Jbeta primers. Here immunoSEQ multiplex PCR was the method, and the copy in TCRdb shows in-frame clones only, minus some. The table includes more than 150,000 clones, around 80% detected once. General study points: The listing of 150 to 200 TCR beta chains classed them as cytomegalovirus-associated. With later analysis, a missense DCLRE1C variant became linked to TCR beta V- and J-gene trimming.

This TCR derives from a woman in her fifties or sixties in good health and CMV-seropositive. The rearrangement links TRBV5-1 to TRBJ1-1; a weak D match, TRBD1 (6 bases). Sequenced: PBMCs. The CDR3 protein is CASSLEGGNTEAFF. For the CDR3, the DNA is TGCGCCAGCAGCTTGGAAGGGGGTAACACTGAAGCTTTCTTT.